This TCR beta chain was obtained from a study of blood T cell repertoires in COVID-19. The overall study: Acute and convalescent COVID-19 samples came from the United States, Italy and Spain.

The data were produced by immunoSEQ multiplex PCR, yet TCRdb's version contains in-frame clones alone and is incomplete. Found here are about 74,000 clones, 70% to 80% of them singletons; the top ten hold around 21%. Germline loops: CDR1 SEHNR, CDR2 FQNEAQ (reference sequence). V lost 2 bases and J 7 bases, leaving 27 bases between the germline ends. This CDR3 comprises 19 residues. This clonotype was sampled from a man between 65 and 85 years old with acute or convalescent COVID-19. The sequenced material came from peripheral blood. The V and J genes are TRBV7-9 and TRBJ2-1, with TRBD1 as a possible D gene (8 bases). In nucleotides, the CDR3 is TGTGCCAGCAGCTTATTCGGGACCCCTTACGGGAGGACAGGGAATGAGCAGTTCTTC. Its translation is CASSLFGTPYGRTGNEQFF.